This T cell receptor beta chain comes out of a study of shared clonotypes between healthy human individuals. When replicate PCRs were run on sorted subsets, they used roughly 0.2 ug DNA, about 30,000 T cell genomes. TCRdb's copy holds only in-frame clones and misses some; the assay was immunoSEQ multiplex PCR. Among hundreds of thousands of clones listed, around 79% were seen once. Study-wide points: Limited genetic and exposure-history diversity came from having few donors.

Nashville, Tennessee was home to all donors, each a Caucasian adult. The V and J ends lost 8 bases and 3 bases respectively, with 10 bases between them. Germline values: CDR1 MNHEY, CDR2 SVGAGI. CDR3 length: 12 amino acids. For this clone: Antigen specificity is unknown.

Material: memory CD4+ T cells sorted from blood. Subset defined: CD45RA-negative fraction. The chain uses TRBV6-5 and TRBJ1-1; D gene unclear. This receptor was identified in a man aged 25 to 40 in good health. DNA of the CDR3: TGTGCCAGCGAGGGAGGCGACACTGAAGCTTTCTTT. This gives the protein CASEGGDTEAFF.